This TCR beta chain appears in the sequencing data of a study of cytomegalovirus exposure and HLA in healthy donors (dated by TCRdb to about 2017). Regarding the research as a whole: An earlier analysis of roughly 630 of the donors reported roughly 270 Gb of sequence data and 100 million to 130 million unique TCR beta sequences from roughly 200 million T cells. An early release that covered around 590 HLA-typed donors contained approximately 300 gigabases of sequencing data and 85 million to 100 million unique TCR sequences. Among the roughly 390 genotyped donors, roughly 80% belonged to the genetic ancestry cluster associated with self-reported Caucasian donors. The study was designed to test whether signatures of past pathogen exposure could be identified by cataloging public T cell receptors. The T cell repertoires of 550 to 850 subjects were profiled by immunosequencing and related to cytomegalovirus serostatus. In addition to the first cohort of roughly 670 subjects, a separate validation cohort of 120 different subjects was used. High-throughput TCR immunosequencing, statistical association of individual TCRs with disease status, and machine learning were combined to predict cytomegalovirus infection status. A later analysis re-examined previously published TCR beta repertoires from several hundred donors and added high-resolution HLA genotyping to investigate patterns of TCR occurrence. Rather than using new phenotypic data, the later analysis identified candidate immune exposures from TCR beta sequences and from how often those sequences occurred across donors. In an earlier analysis of a few hundred of the donors, high-throughput TCR beta sequencing was used to judge whether each TCR beta V gene segment behaved as functional or pseudogenic. Donor age, sex, ethnicity and CMV serostatus were compiled together with the repertoire data. A later genetic analysis took genome-wide SNP genotypes for about 65% of the 666 donors and used that subset as a discovery cohort. Every repertoire in the discovery cohort had been generated on one and the same sequencing platform. HLA typing included class I and class II loci at four-digit resolution. Typing coverage differed by locus: A, B, C, DRB1 and DQB1 were typed in roughly 620-640 donors, DQA1 in roughly 500, DPA1 in 600 to 610, and DPB1 in around 440. About five DR-DQ haplotypes were handled as single units for association and clustering, since linkage in the cohort was strong. Among 300 to 450 genotyped donors of the cohort, an average of approximately 240,000 unique TCR beta nucleotide sequences were sequenced per donor, roughly a sixth of them non-productive.

Broader findings and caveats from the paper: In a later genetic analysis, a missense DCLRE1C variant was associated with V-gene and J-gene trimming of TCR beta chains, and the association was replicated in an independent cohort. A later analysis found that TCR association rates varied across HLA loci, with DRB1 alleles showing the most associated TCRs and HLA-C alleles the fewest. Most CMV-associated TCR beta chains appeared to be HLA-restricted in a later analysis, and the HLA associations seemed to be driven largely by CMV exposure. Across donors, most TCR sequences were observed very rarely, whereas some public TCRs were present in many individuals. This cohort had only TCR beta chains sequenced, and the lack of alpha or paired-chain data limited which features could be detected. In both the original and validation cohorts, the classifier was reported to diagnose cytomegalovirus status with high specificity and sensitivity. Because some donors lacked HLA typing at each locus, the association tests relied only on the typed subset. Compared with equally common non-associated chains, HLA-associated TCR beta chains in a later analysis were more clonally expanded and had lower generation probabilities. An earlier analysis of 587 of the donors showed that most TCR beta V segments appeared in productive rearrangements either about 87% or about 30% of the time, which broadly matched IMGT annotations. The study listed approximately 150 TCR beta chains as associated with cytomegalovirus. A few of the identified cytomegalovirus-associated TCR beta chains were confirmed in vitro to be specific for cytomegalovirus antigens. In a later analysis, about 16,000 TCR beta sequences were associated with specific HLA alleles at a false discovery rate of 0.05. A further reported finding was that TCR beta sequences accurately predicted the HLA-A and HLA-B alleles for most subjects in the first cohort. When HLA alleles, especially DR and DQ, strongly co-occurred, TCR associations were difficult to assign to individual alleles. Correlated functional status among segregating V segments might reflect linkage disequilibrium, but an unknown experimental factor could not be ruled out. The only immune exposure information available for the cohort was CMV serostatus. It was suggested by the authors that the approach could potentially be generalized to other disease states and immunological phenotypes. A later genetic analysis reported fewer N-insertions in productive TCRs among donors in an Asian-associated ancestry cluster than the roughly 700-donor mean. Presence/absence analyses assumed roughly uniform sequencing depth across donors, an assumption that may not hold. In a later analysis, several top co-occurrence clusters were reported to appear linked to parvovirus B19, influenza, CMV and Epstein-Barr virus. A group of highly shared sequence variants was considered likely to be a technical artifact of the sequencing pipeline. About 15 rarely observed V segments, including chromosome 9 orphons, were excluded from the earlier analysis of several hundred of the donors because counts were too low.

In total, approximately 610 healthy bone marrow donors made up the cohort. Cohort members were all nominally healthy when sampled, although unrecorded immune exposures were likely present. The donor tested CMV seropositive, placing the donor among the 289 seropositive members of the cohort. A peripheral blood sample was collected from each donor, and TCR beta sequencing was performed on peripheral blood mononuclear cells. Genomic DNA was extracted from the blood cell samples with the Qiagen DNeasy Blood Extraction Kit. Library construction relied on the immunoSEQ multiplex PCR assay. For the multiplex PCR, a mixture combining 60 forward primers for TCR Vbeta segments and 13 reverse primers for TCR Jbeta segments was used. The CDR3 region of rearranged TCR beta genes was amplified from genomic DNA by a multiplex PCR assay. The Illumina HiSeq System was used to sequence the amplified TCR beta libraries as 87-base-pair reads. The original pipeline was this. A later analysis tallied 70 million to 100 million unique TCR beta chains across the 700 or so repertoires, and some 12 million of those chains were shared by two or more donors. A nearest-neighbor algorithm error-corrected the raw reads and collapsed the reads into unique sequences, merging closely related sequences to remove PCR and sequencing errors. V, D and J gene segments were assigned by aligning CDR3 sequences to IMGT reference sequences. For a sequence to be retained, a match of at least six nucleotides to both a V gene segment and a J gene segment was required. Rearrangements were called productive when the CDR3 lacked stop codons and stayed in frame with V and J; all others were non-productive. CDR3 was defined according to IMGT convention as the region running from the second conserved V-encoded cysteine to the conserved J-encoded phenylalanine. The earlier analysis of roughly 590 of the donors excluded sequences that lacked an unambiguous match to a single V gene segment. In an earlier analysis of around 590 of the donors, a V segment was called functional when productive rearrangements were above 56.7%, and segregating when the standard deviation between donors exceeded 5%. A statistical classification framework was built for diagnosing cytomegalovirus status from the catalog of TCR beta chain sequences. V and J gene assignment, in a later analysis, came from comparing TCR nucleotide sequences with IMGT/GENE-DB human TR gene sequences. Using the TCRdist pipeline, a later analysis assigned CDR3 sequences along with most-parsimonious VDJ recombination scenarios. A later analysis defined each TCR beta chain by its CDR3 amino acid sequence plus V-gene family, and excluded reads lacking a unique V-gene family. A later analysis removed several hundred highly shared, low-generation-probability nucleotide sequences to deal with suspected cross-contamination and a sequencing artifact. For each public chain, a later analysis derived a clonal expansion index from normalized ranks of inferred template counts within each repertoire. A later analysis computed generation probabilities with a VDJ recombination model fitted to out-of-frame rearrangements, and checked the results against IGoR. Hypergeometric tests were used in a later analysis to score TCR-TCR, TCR-HLA and TCR-CMV co-occurrence, with a repertoire-size bias correction applied to the TCR pairs. To estimate false discovery rates, a later analysis permuted the HLA or CMV assignments 20 times. A later analysis grouped co-occurring TCRs with DBSCAN, adding TCRdist sequence similarity when clustering within HLA-allele-positive subsets. Co-occurrence clustering excluded repertoires with fewer than 30,000 or more than 120,000 public chains, plus five with anomalous nucleotide sharing. TCRdb obtained this table from immuneACCESS and retained in-frame rearrangements with V and J assigned. These tables miss some clones; where compared with another copy, unresolved V genes account for less than half of the shortfall, and the remainder is unexplained. That table is the source of V, J and clone size, and D and trimming were worked out from the DNA. This sample gives 60,000 to 90,000 clones in total; around 83% of them show up just once. The top ten hold approximately 20% of the sample.

A remark on this clone: The specificity of this receptor is unknown. The input lacks base qualities; no much larger clone sits a single base away.

The sequencing input was PBMCs. The source is a man in his 70s in good health and CMV-seropositive.

The bases are TGTGCCACAGGACAGGGGTTTACCTACGAGCAGTACTTC. It encodes CATGQGFTYEQYF. The V gene is TRBV2 and the J gene is TRBJ2-7; TRBD1 aligns with 9 central bases. According to the germline V gene, CDR1 reads SNHLY and CDR2 reads FYNNEI. Ends trimmed: V by 10 bases, J by 2 bases; bases unmatched to a gene: 6. The CDR3 starts with the cysteine, ends with the phenylalanine, and has 13 residues. Only CDR3 DNA is held: 39 bases, read in frame from base 1.